This T cell receptor (beta chain) derives from a study of shared clonotypes between healthy human individuals. This CDR3 has 15 residues. The junction had 13 bases not matched to a gene; V was cut back by 6 bases and J by 8 bases. Germline lookup yields CDR1 MDHEN and CDR2 SYDVKM. DNA input for the unsorted PBMC replicate PCRs was about 280 ng, some 31,000 T cell genomes. In the authors' methods: With immunoSEQ giving junction-only sequences and no quality scores, filtering differed. TCRdb's table, derived via immunoSEQ multiplex PCR, lists solely in-frame clones and lacks some. V and J calls and clone size are given by that table; D and trimming were obtained from the DNA. The repertoire has around 500,000 clones, 76% of them found once; the top ten carry about an eighth.

This TCR was sampled from a middle-aged woman in good health. Some clones in this sample may be carry-over from other donors' samples. Sequenced: PBMCs. The V gene is TRBV28, the J gene TRBJ1-2; 9 bases fit TRBD1. The CDR3 DNA sequence: TGTGCCAGCAGCTCCACAGGGGGCGCGGGGTTCGGCTACACCTTC. Encoded protein: CASSSTGGAGFGYTF.